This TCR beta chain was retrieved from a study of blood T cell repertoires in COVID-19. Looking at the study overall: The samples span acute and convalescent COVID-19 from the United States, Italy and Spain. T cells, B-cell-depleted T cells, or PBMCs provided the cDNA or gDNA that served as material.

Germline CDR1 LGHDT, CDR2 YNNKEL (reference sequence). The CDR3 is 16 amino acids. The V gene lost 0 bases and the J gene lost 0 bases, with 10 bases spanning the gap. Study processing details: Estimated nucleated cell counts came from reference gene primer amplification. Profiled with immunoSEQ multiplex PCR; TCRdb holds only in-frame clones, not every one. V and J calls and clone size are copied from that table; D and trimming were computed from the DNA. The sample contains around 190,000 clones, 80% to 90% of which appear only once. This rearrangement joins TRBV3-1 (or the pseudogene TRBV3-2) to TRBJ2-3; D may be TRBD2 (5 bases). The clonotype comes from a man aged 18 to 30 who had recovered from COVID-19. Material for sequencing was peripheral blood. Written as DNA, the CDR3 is TGTGCCAGCAGCCAAGATTGGAAGCGGAGCACAGATACGCAGTATTTT. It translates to CASSQDWKRSTDTQYF.